This TCR beta chain was sequenced for a study of blood T cell repertoires in COVID-19. At the level of the study: The study counted Cohort 3 donors as recovered given two negative PCRs, clearance, or symptom resolution. Acute-phase and convalescent COVID-19 samples originated in the United States, Italy and Spain.

About this clone: Other DNA sequences from this sample encode an identical CDR3 as well.

Original data processing: Nucleated cell counts were estimated from reference gene primer amplification. TCRdb's table, derived via immunoSEQ multiplex PCR, lists solely in-frame clones and lacks some. V, J and clone size are taken as reported in that table, and D and trimming were inferred from the DNA itself. Among hundreds of thousands of clones listed, 88% were seen once. The study drew participants aged about 18 to 89 years from fewer than 30 US areas. The clonotype comes from a woman aged 55-69 years in a cohort exposed to, infected with or recovered from COVID-19 (not recorded which). Sequenced material: PBMCs or T cells enriched from blood (not recorded which).

CDR3 amino acids: CASSVGGGTYNEQFF. The DNA of the CDR3 is TGTGCCAGCAGCGTAGGTGGCGGAACCTACAATGAGCAGTTCTTC. The chain is built from TRBV9 and TRBJ2-1; D gene ambiguous. The CDR3 sequence is 15 residues long. Germline V gives CDR1 SGDLS, CDR2 YYNGEE. Trimming stripped 0 bases from V and 2 bases from J, with 9 bases between.